This record looks at one T cell receptor beta chain sequence and its context. The source of the sample is a study of blood T cell repertoires in COVID-19. The overall study: There were acute and convalescent COVID-19 samples, and they came from the United States, Italy and Spain. The cDNA or gDNA used as material had been derived from T cells, B-cell-depleted T cells, or PBMCs.

How the authors handled the data: Amplified reference gene primers provided the basis for estimating nucleated cell counts. TCRdb's table, derived via immunoSEQ multiplex PCR, lists solely in-frame clones and lacks some. The DNA was the basis for D and trimming; V, J and clone size are from that table. This table holds 150,000 to 200,000 clones, around 88% found once. The germline V gene has CDR1 SGHTA and CDR2 FQGTGA. This CDR3 comprises 16 residues. The junction had 11 bases not matched to a gene; V was cut back by 5 bases and J by 3 bases. The chain couples TRBV7-3 to TRBJ2-5; 8 bases fit TRBD2. Sequencing was performed on peripheral blood. The clonotype was recovered from a human donor in a cohort sampled during active COVID-19. The CDR3 sequence is CASSPPLIAGKETQYF. The CDR3 nucleotides read TGTGCCAGCAGCCCACCGCTTATAGCGGGGAAAGAGACCCAGTACTTC.